The sequence of this T cell receptor beta chain was determined in a study of shared clonotypes between healthy human individuals. Remarks on this clone: Its antigen is not identified.

Study-level points and caveats: Genetic and exposure-history diversity was limited by the small donor number. Blood was the sole source, and tissue repertoires probably differ.

Terminally differentiated effector memory CD45RA+ cells were excluded by CCR7 positive selection of CD45RO-negative cells. Donors comprised only Caucasian adults living in Nashville, Tennessee. Measured with immunoSEQ multiplex PCR; TCRdb has only the in-frame clones, and not every one. The profile covers nearly 2 million clones, with about 95% appearing a single time and approximately 1.2% taken by the ten largest. The CDR3 runs 16 residues. V lost 5 bases, J lost 4 bases, and 8 bases stayed unmatched. Germline V lookup: CDR1 MDHEN, CDR2 SYDVKM. The receptor was isolated from a man between 18 and 35 years old in good health. The sequencing sample was made of naive CD8+ T cells sorted from blood. The chain is built from TRBV28 and TRBJ1-5; 10 bases align to TRBD1. Written as DNA, the CDR3 is TGTGCCAGCAGTGGGAGACAGGGGGCCTTTAATCAGCCCCAGCATTTT. Amino acids: CASSGRQGAFNQPQHF.